Sequencing of this T cell receptor (beta chain) was carried out in a study of T cells in narcolepsy. Study-wide context: Enrolled donors included narcolepsy type 1 or type 2 patients and healthy controls.

Germline CDR1 reads MNHEY; CDR2 reads SVGAGI. Trimming stripped 8 bases from V and 3 bases from J, with 14 bases between. This CDR3 comprises 13 residues. Profiling relied on immunoSEQ multiplex PCR, and the TCRdb table lists in-frame clones only, not all of them. The sample shows around 30,000 clones, about four fifths of them seen only once. Study-wide results and caveats: Healthy controls reportedly lacked the autoreactive clonotypes serially found in patients' blood. Autoreactive clone sequences were missing from some blood memory CD4+ repertoires. Same-patient CSF and blood CD4+ T cell clonotypes included HCRT-specific and TRIB2-specific autoreactive ones.

As concerns this clone: The antigen remains unidentified.

J is TRBJ2-7 and V is TRBV6-5; TRBD1 is a possible D gene (6 bases). Sequenced material: memory (CD45RA-) CD4+ T cells from blood. The clonotype originates from a human donor in good health. CDR3 sequence (DNA): TGTGCCAGCGTTCGACAGGCCGACTACGAGCAGTACTTC. Translation gives CASVRQADYEQYF.